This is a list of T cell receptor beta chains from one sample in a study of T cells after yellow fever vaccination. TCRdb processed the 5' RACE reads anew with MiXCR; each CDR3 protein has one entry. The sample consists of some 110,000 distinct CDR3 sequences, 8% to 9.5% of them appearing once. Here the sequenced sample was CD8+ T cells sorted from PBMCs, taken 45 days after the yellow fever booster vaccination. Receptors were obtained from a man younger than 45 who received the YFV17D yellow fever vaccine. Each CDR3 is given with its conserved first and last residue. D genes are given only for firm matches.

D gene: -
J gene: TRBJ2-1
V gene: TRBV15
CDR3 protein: CATSRDRVRVGYNEQFF

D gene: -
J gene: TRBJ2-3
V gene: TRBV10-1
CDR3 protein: CASSESLPPGDTQYF

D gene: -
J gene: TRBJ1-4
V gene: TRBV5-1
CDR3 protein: CASSWDSEKLFF

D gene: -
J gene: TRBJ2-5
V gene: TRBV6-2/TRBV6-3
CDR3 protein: CASSYSISGIQETQYF

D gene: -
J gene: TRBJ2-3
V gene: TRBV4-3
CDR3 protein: CASSLGEADTQYF

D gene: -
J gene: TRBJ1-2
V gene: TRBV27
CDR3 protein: CASSLKGTHGYTF

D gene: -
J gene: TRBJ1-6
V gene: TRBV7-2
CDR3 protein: CASSLARVLDSPLHF

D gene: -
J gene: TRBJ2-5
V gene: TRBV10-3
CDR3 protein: CAIRSSNMGTQYF

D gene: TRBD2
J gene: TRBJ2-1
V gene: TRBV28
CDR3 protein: CASNKRGGDEQFF

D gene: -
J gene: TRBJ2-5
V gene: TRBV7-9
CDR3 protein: CASSLSTGLETQYF

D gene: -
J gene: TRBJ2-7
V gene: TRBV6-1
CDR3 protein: CASSYGFTYEQYF

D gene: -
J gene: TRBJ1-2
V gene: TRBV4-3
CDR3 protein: CASSQDPAAGYTF

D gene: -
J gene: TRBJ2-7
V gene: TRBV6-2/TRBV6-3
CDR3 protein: CASTHLPYEQYF

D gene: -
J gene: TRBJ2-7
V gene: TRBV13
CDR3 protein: CASRESSTIHEQYF

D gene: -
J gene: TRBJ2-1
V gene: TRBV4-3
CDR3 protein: CASSQVLDNEQFF

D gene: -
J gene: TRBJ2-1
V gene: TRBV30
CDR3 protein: CAWSGLTPYNEQFF

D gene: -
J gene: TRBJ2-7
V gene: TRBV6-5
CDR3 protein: CASSYGADAYEQYF

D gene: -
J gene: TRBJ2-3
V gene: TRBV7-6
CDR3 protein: CASSFTGGADTQYF

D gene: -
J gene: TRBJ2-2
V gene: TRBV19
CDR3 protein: CASSINGPSAVGELFF

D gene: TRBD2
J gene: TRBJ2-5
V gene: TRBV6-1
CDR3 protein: CASRGLAGGIQETQYF

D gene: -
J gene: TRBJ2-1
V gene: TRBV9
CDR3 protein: CASSEAGKDEQFF

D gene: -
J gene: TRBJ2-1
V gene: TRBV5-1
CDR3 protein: CASSFGGNEQFF

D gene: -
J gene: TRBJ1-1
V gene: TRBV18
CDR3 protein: CASARGGDSGWTEAFF

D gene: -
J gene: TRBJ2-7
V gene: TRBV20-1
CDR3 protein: CSARDPSQIIYEQYF

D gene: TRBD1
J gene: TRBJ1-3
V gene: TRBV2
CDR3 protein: CASDGTGDFGNTIYF

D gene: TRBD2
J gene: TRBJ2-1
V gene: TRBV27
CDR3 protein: CASSLGGVREGLGQRNEQFF

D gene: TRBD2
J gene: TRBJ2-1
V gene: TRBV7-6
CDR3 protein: CASSRGLAGILYNEQFF

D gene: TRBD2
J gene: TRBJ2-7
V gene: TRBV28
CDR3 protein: CASSFNSGSYEQYF

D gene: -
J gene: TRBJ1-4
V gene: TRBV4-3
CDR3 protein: CASGGVGYSDEKLFF

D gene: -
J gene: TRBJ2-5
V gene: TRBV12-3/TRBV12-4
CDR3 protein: CASSLDRLEEETQYF

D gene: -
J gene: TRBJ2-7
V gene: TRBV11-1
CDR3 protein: CASSFQEGLFEQYF

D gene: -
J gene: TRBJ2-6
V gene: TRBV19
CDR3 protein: CASSWGVGANVLTF

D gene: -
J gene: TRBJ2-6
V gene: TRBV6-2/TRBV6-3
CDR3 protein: CASSYNSGANVLTF

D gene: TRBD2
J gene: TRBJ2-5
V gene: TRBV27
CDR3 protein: CASSLSPPQRGQETQYF

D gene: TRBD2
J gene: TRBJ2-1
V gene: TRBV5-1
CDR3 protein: CASSDLEREQNYNEQFF

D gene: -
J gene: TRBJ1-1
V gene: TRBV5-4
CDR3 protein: CASSVGGENTEAFF

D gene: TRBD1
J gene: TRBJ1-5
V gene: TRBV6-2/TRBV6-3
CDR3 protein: CASSQGQGSNQPQHF

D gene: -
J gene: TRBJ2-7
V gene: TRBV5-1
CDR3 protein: CASSLYQNSYEQYF

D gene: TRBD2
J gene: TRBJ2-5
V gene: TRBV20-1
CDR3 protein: CSASGLAVRRQETQYF

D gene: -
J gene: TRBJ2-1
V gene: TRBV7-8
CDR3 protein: CASSRRQSSYNEQFF

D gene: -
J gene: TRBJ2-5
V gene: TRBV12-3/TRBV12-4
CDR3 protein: CASSQSGWGETQYF

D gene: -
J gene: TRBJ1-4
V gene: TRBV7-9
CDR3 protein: CASSLPLGQANEKLFF

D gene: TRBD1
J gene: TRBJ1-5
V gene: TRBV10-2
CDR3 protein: CASSESTGGQPQHF

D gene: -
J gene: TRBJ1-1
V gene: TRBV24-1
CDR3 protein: CATRAQGYTEAFF

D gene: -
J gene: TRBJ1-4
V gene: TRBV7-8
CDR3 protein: CASRAYGEKLFF

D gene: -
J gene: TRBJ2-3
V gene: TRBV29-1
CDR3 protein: CSVPPSGTDTQYF

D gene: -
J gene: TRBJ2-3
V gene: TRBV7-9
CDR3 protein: CASSLSPYGQYF

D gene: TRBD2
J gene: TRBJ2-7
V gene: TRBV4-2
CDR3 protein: CASSQEIAGASYEQYF

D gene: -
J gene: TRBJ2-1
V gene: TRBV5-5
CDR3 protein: CASSLVAVLSSYNEQFF

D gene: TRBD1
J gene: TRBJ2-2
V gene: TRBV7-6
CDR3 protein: CASSNQGAEGTGELFF

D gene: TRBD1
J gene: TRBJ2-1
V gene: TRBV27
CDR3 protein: CASSLSGGQGFNEQFF

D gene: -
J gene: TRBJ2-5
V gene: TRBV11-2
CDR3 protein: CASSPRTDPQETQYF

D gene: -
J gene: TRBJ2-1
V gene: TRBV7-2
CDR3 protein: CASSLGSLSSYNEQFF

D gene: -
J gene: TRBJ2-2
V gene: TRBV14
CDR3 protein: CASSQEDSAELGELFF

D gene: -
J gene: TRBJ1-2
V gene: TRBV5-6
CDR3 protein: CASSSSRAYGYTF

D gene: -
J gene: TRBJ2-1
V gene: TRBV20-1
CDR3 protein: CSDNEQFF